This T cell receptor beta chain was captured by sequencing in a study of post-analysis software for immune sequencing data. Study-level findings and limits: Normalized Chao1 diversity was significantly reduced in patients versus controls. Higher frequency in patients than in controls was seen for about five TRBV segments, with TRBV5-6, TRBV5-1 and TRBV20-1 among them.

This CDR3 has 15 residues. The V segment lost 4 bases and the J segment 5 bases; nucleotides outside the gene matches: 9. Germline-derived CDR1 and CDR2 are SEHNR and FQNEAQ (reference sequence). Concerning this clonotype: Its specificity is unknown.

Built from TCR beta cDNA, the libraries had unique molecular identifiers in them. TCRdb itself ran the PCR reads through MiXCR, one entry per CDR3 protein. The sample contains 800,000 to 950,000 distinct CDR3 sequences, under 70% of which appear only once. Material for sequencing was blood. This chain connects TRBV7-9 to TRBJ2-3; 7 nucleotides line up with TRBD1. The origin of this receptor is a girl aged 10 to 17 with multiple sclerosis. In DNA form, the CDR3 reads TGTGCCAGCAGCTGGGGACAGCCTGGAGGAGATACGCAGTATTTT. This translates into CASSWGQPGGDTQYF.